A selection of T cell receptor beta chains follows, all from one sample in a study of STAT5B mutations in CD4+ large granular lymphocyte leukemia. The protocol was immunoSEQ multiplex PCR, while the TCRdb copy is restricted to in-frame clones and leaves out a portion. The data contain some 21,000 clones, 70% of them singletons. The sample taken for sequencing was CD4+ T cells from blood buffy coats. The receptors stem from a human donor in good health. CDR3s include the opening cysteine and the closing phenylalanine or tryptophan. Fields, in order: clone size, D gene, V gene, J gene, CDR3 protein, CDR3 DNA. A D gene is named only where the DNA matches it firmly. Some rows have no size entry. The others give once, few or many, or a class for an expanded clone.

abundance: .
d_gene: .
v_gene: TRBV25-1
j_gene: TRBJ2-7
CDR3aa: CASRGRHEQYF
CDR3nt: TGTGCCAGCAGGGGCCGGCACGAGCAGTACTTC

abundance: .
d_gene: .
v_gene: TRBV29-1
j_gene: TRBJ2-5
CDR3aa: CSVGWAETQYF
CDR3nt: TGCAGCGTGGGGTGGGCAGAGACCCAGTACTTC

abundance: few
d_gene: .
v_gene: TRBV5-3
j_gene: TRBJ1-1
CDR3aa: CARSLDGATEAFF
CDR3nt: TGTGCCAGAAGCTTGGACGGGGCCACTGAAGCTTTCTTT

abundance: few
d_gene: .
v_gene: TRBV7-8
j_gene: TRBJ1-2
CDR3aa: CASGEGTYYGYTF
CDR3nt: TGTGCCAGCGGGGAAGGGACCTACTATGGCTACACCTTC

abundance: .
d_gene: TRBD1
v_gene: TRBV5-1
j_gene: TRBJ2-1
CDR3aa: CASRRTGGDEQFF
CDR3nt: TGCGCCAGCAGACGGACAGGGGGAGATGAGCAGTTCTTC

abundance: once
d_gene: .
v_gene: TRBV5-4
j_gene: TRBJ1-2
CDR3aa: CASSFGLPWGYTF
CDR3nt: TGTGCCAGCAGCTTCGGGCTACCCTGGGGCTACACCTTC

abundance: .
d_gene: .
v_gene: TRBV21-1
j_gene: TRBJ2-1
CDR3aa: CASSPKTSGSFSRQFF
CDR3nt: TGTGCCAGCAGCCCAAAGACTAGCGGGAGTTTCTCCAGGCAGTTCTTC

abundance: .
d_gene: .
v_gene: TRBV10-3
j_gene: TRBJ1-2
CDR3aa: CAISESENYGYTF
CDR3nt: TGTGCCATCAGTGAGTCAGAAAACTATGGCTACACCTTC

abundance: .
d_gene: TRBD2
v_gene: TRBV15
j_gene: TRBJ2-2
CDR3aa: CATSELAGGRGQAGELFF
CDR3nt: TGTGCCACCAGTGAGCTAGCGGGGGGGCGAGGCCAGGCCGGGGAGCTGTTTTTT

abundance: .
d_gene: TRBD1
v_gene: TRBV18
j_gene: TRBJ1-2
CDR3aa: CASSPGQGYGYTF
CDR3nt: TGTGCCAGCTCACCGGGACAGGGCTATGGCTACACCTTC

abundance: .
d_gene: .
v_gene: TRBV27
j_gene: TRBJ2-7
CDR3aa: CASSRDGSSYEQYF
CDR3nt: TGTGCCAGCAGCCGGGACGGCTCGTCCTACGAGCAGTACTTC

abundance: .
d_gene: TRBD1
v_gene: TRBV5-3
j_gene: TRBJ2-1
CDR3aa: CARSLGRDRINEQFF
CDR3nt: TGTGCCAGAAGCTTGGGCAGGGACAGGATCAATGAGCAGTTCTTC

abundance: few
d_gene: .
v_gene: TRBV27
j_gene: TRBJ1-1
CDR3aa: CASSFEGNTEAFF
CDR3nt: TGTGCCAGCAGTTTTGAGGGAAACACTGAAGCTTTCTTT

abundance: .
d_gene: .
v_gene: TRBV5-1
j_gene: TRBJ1-5
CDR3aa: CASSVGVQPDQPQHF
CDR3nt: TGCGCCAGCAGCGTAGGAGTACAGCCAGATCAGCCCCAGCATTTT

abundance: once
d_gene: TRBD2
v_gene: TRBV7-9
j_gene: TRBJ2-5
CDR3aa: CASSPAGPSSGGLETQYF
CDR3nt: TGTGCCAGCAGCCCCGCCGGGCCTTCTAGCGGGGGGTTGGAGACCCAGTACTTC

abundance: .
d_gene: .
v_gene: TRBV7-8
j_gene: TRBJ2-4
CDR3aa: CASSLRGDINIQYF
CDR3nt: TGTGCCAGCAGCCTAAGGGGGGACATAAACATTCAGTACTTC

abundance: .
d_gene: TRBD1
v_gene: TRBV14
j_gene: TRBJ2-6
CDR3aa: CASSPLGQGRPGANVLTF
CDR3nt: TGTGCCAGCAGCCCCTTAGGACAGGGTCGGCCGGGGGCCAACGTCCTGACTTTC

abundance: .
d_gene: .
v_gene: TRBV7-8
j_gene: TRBJ1-2
CDR3aa: CASSSDPAYGYTF
CDR3nt: TGTGCCAGCAGCTCCGACCCTGCCTATGGCTACACCTTC

abundance: .
d_gene: TRBD1
v_gene: TRBV18
j_gene: TRBJ2-7
CDR3aa: CASSPDRDGAYEQYF
CDR3nt: TGTGCCAGCTCACCTGACAGGGATGGCGCCTACGAGCAGTACTTC

abundance: .
d_gene: .
v_gene: TRBV7-2
j_gene: TRBJ2-7
CDR3aa: CASSLELGYEQYF
CDR3nt: TGTGCCAGCAGCTTAGAACTGGGCTACGAGCAGTACTTC

abundance: medium-sized
d_gene: TRBD2
v_gene: TRBV6-4
j_gene: TRBJ2-1
CDR3aa: CASSELAGSYNEQFF
CDR3nt: TGTGCCAGCAGTGAACTAGCGGGCTCCTACAATGAGCAGTTCTTC

abundance: .
d_gene: TRBD1
v_gene: TRBV15
j_gene: TRBJ2-2
CDR3aa: CATSSRTGGAGGELFF
CDR3nt: TGTGCCACCAGCAGCAGGACAGGGGGCGCAGGCGGGGAGCTGTTTTTT

abundance: few
d_gene: TRBD2
v_gene: TRBV7-9
j_gene: TRBJ2-1
CDR3aa: CASSLGLAGGPYNEQFF
CDR3nt: TGTGCCAGCAGCTTAGGTCTAGCGGGAGGGCCGTACAATGAGCAGTTCTTC

abundance: .
d_gene: .
v_gene: TRBV19
j_gene: TRBJ1-1
CDR3aa: CASSSFQGGRAEAFF
CDR3nt: TGTGCCAGTAGTAGTTTTCAAGGGGGAAGGGCTGAAGCTTTCTTT

abundance: .
d_gene: .
v_gene: TRBV6-1
j_gene: TRBJ2-3
CDR3aa: CASSEGTASTDTQYF
CDR3nt: TGTGCCAGCAGTGAAGGGACGGCCAGCACAGATACGCAGTATTTT

abundance: few
d_gene: .
v_gene: TRBV9
j_gene: TRBJ2-3
CDR3aa: CASSVGRPATDTQYF
CDR3nt: TGTGCCAGCAGCGTAGGTCGTCCGGCCACAGATACGCAGTATTTT

abundance: .
d_gene: .
v_gene: TRBV18
j_gene: TRBJ1-5
CDR3aa: CASSPPGQPQHF
CDR3nt: TGTGCCAGCTCACCACCCGGTCAGCCCCAGCATTTT

abundance: .
d_gene: .
v_gene: TRBV9
j_gene: TRBJ2-5
CDR3aa: CASSVGGYQETQYF
CDR3nt: TGTGCCAGCAGCGTAGGAGGGTACCAAGAGACCCAGTACTTC

abundance: .
d_gene: .
v_gene: TRBV7-8
j_gene: TRBJ2-1
CDR3aa: CASSLGSGGNEQFF
CDR3nt: TGTGCCAGCAGCTTGGGGTCCGGGGGCAATGAGCAGTTCTTC